This is a list of T cell receptor beta chains from one sample in a study of cytomegalovirus exposure and HLA in healthy donors. Generated by immunoSEQ multiplex PCR, the TCRdb table keeps only in-frame clones and is missing some. Among approximately 190,000 clones listed, approximately 12% were seen once. The material sequenced was PBMCs. The receptors come from a man aged 45-60 years in good health and CMV-seropositive. Each CDR3 is given with its conserved first and last residue. The D gene is left open where the match is weak. Expanded clones get a size class; other rows say once, few or many, or leave the size out.

v_call	clone_size	j_call	d_call	cdr3_nt	cdr3_aa
TRBV27	few	TRBJ1-2	TRBD1	TGTGCCAGCAGCCCTGAGGACAGGGGAGGATATGGCTACACCTTC	CASSPEDRGGYGYTF
TRBV11-3	NA	TRBJ1-1	TRBD1	TGTGCCAGCAGTACAGGGGAGCCTGAAGCTTTCTTT	CASSTGEPEAFF
TRBV19	NA	TRBJ1-6	NA	TGTGCCAGTAGAAGTGGGCAATGGGATTCACCCCTCCACTTT	CASRSGQWDSPLHF
TRBV5-1	NA	TRBJ1-2	NA	TGCGCCAGCAGCGCCCTTCCCGGGGAGGACTATGGCTACACCTTC	CASSALPGEDYGYTF
TRBV28	few	TRBJ1-1	TRBD1	TGTGCCAGCAGAAAACAGGGGGCTATGAACACTGAAGCTTTCTTT	CASRKQGAMNTEAFF
TRBV27	NA	TRBJ2-1	TRBD1	TGTGCCAGCAGTCTAGGACAGGTCTCCTACAATGAGCAGTTCTTC	CASSLGQVSYNEQFF
TRBV7-9	few	TRBJ2-1	TRBD1	TGTGCCAGCAGCCCATACAGGGGTAACGATGAGCAGTTCTTC	CASSPYRGNDEQFF
TRBV6-5	few	TRBJ2-1	TRBD1	TGTGCCAGCAGTTACACCACAGGGGGCGATGAGCAGTTCTTC	CASSYTTGGDEQFF
TRBV14	few	TRBJ2-3	NA	TGTGCCAGCAGCCGTGGACAGCCTAGCACAGATACGCAGTATTTT	CASSRGQPSTDTQYF
TRBV6-6	NA	TRBJ2-1	TRBD2	TGTGCCAGCAGTTATCTCCTAGCGGGGACCAATGAGCAGTTCTTC	CASSYLLAGTNEQFF
TRBV19	few	TRBJ1-1	NA	TGTGCCAGTATTGGGGCCAGGGACACTGAAGCTTTCTTT	CASIGARDTEAFF
TRBV28	few	TRBJ1-4	NA	TGTGCCATCAGGGAGGGAACTAATGAAAAACTGTTTTTT	CAIREGTNEKLFF
TRBV15	NA	TRBJ1-6	NA	TGTGCCACGGGGGGGTCCTATAATTCACCCCTCCACTTT	CATGGSYNSPLHF
TRBV9	few	TRBJ1-6	NA	TGTGCCAGCAGCCTAGAGATGTCAGGCAGGGATTCACCCCTCCACTTT	CASSLEMSGRDSPLHF
TRBV4-3	few	TRBJ2-3	TRBD2	TGCGCCAGCAGCCAAATAGCGGGGAGGTCTGATACGCAGTATTTT	CASSQIAGRSDTQYF
TRBV27	NA	TRBJ2-1	TRBD1	TGTGCCAGCAGCTCAACAGGGGGTAGGCGTGAGCAGTTCTTC	CASSSTGGRREQFF
TRBV29-1	NA	TRBJ2-5	NA	TGCAGCGTTCTTCAGGGGAGGGGGGAGACCCAGTACTTC	CSVLQGRGETQYF
TRBV4-3	NA	TRBJ2-7	TRBD2	TGCGCCAGCAGCCCGGACGCCCGGACTAGCGGGGTTACCTACGAGCAGTACTTC	CASSPDARTSGVTYEQYF